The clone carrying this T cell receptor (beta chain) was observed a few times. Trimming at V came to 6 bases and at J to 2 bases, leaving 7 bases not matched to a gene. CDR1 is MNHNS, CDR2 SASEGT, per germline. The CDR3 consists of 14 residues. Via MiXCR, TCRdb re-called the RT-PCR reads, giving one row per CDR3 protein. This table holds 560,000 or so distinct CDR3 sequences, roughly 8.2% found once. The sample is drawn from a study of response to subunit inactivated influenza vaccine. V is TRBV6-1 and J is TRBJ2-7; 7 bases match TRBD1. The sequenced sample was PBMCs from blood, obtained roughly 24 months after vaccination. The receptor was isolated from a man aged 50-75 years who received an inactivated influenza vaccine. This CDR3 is CASRVPGTAYEQYF. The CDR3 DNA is TGTGCCAGCAGGGTCCCCGGGACAGCCTACGAGCAGTACTTC.